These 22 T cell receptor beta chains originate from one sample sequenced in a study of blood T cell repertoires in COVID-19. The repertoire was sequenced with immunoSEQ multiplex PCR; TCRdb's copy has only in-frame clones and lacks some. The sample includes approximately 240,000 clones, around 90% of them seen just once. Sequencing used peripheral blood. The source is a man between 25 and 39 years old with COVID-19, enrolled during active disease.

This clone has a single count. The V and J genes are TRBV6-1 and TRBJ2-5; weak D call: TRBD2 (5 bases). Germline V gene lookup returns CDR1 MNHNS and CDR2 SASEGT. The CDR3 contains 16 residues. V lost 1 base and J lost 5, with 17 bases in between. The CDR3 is CASSEGIISGVETQYF. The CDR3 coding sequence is TGTGCCAGCAGTGAAGGCATAATTTCCGGGGTGGAGACCCAGTACTTC.

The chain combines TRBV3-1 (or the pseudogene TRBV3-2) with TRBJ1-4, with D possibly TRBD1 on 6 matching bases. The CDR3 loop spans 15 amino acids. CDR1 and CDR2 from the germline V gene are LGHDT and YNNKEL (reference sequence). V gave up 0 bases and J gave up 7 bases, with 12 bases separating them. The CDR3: CASSQEGARGEKLFF. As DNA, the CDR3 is TGTGCCAGCAGCCAAGAGGGGGCGCGAGGTGAAAAACTGTTTTTT.

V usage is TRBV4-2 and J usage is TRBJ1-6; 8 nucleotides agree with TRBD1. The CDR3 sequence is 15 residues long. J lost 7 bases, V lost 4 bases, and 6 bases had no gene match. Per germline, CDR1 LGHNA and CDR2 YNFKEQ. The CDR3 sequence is CASSRDGQGNSPLHF. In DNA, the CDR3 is TGTGCCAGCAGCCGTGACGGACAGGGAAATTCACCCCTCCACTTT.

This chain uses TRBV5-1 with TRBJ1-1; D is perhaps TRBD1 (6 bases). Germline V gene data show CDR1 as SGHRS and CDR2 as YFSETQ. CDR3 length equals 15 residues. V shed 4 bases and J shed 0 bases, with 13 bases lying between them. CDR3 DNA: TGCGCCAGCAGCCTTTCGGACAGTCTGAACACTGAAGCTTTCTTT. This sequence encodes CASSLSDSLNTEAFF.

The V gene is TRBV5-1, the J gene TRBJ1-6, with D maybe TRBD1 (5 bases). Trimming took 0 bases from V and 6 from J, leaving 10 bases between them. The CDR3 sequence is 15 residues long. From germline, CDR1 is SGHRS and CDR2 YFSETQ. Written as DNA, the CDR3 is TGCGCCAGCAGCTTGGAAGGGGCCCCTAATTCACCCCTCCACTTT. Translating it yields CASSLEGAPNSPLHF.

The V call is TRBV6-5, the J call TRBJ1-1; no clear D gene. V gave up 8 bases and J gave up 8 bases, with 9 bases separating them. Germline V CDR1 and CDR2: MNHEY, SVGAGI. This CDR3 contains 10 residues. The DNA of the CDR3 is TGTGCCAGCGGAGTTCAGGAAGCTTTCTTT. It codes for CASGVQEAFF.

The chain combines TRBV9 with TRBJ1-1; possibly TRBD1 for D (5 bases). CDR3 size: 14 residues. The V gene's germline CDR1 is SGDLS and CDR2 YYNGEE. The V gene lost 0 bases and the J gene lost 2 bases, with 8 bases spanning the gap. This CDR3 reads CASSVGTPNTEAFF. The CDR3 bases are TGTGCCAGCAGCGTAGGGACACCCAACACTGAAGCTTTCTTT.

Here the CDR3 DNA reads TGTGCCAGCAGTGAAGGGCCGGGGGGGAGCTCCTACGAGCAGTACTTC. This sequence encodes CASSEGPGGSSYEQYF. V is TRBV25-1 and J is TRBJ2-7; 8 bases agree with TRBD2. V shed 2 bases, J shed 0 bases, and the junction held 6 bases outside the gene matches. Looked up from germline, CDR1 is MGHDK and CDR2 is SYGVNS. The CDR3 totals 16 residues.

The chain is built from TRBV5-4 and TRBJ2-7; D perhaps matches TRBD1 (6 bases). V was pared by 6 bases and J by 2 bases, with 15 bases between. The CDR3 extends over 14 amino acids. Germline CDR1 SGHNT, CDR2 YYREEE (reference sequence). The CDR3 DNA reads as TGTGCCAGCATGACCGACAGGTTTGCCTACGAGCAGTACTTC. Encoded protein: CASMTDRFAYEQYF.

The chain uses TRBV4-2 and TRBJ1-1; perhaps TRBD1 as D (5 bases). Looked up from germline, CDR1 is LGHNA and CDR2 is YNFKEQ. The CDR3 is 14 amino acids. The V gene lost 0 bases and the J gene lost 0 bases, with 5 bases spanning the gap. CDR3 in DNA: TGTGCCAGCAGCCAAGACAGGGTGAACACTGAAGCTTTCTTT. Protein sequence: CASSQDRVNTEAFF.

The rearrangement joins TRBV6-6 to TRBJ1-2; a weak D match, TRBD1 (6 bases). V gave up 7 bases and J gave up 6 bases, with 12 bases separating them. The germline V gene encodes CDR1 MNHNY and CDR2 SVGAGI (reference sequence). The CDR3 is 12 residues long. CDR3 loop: CASTLQGNGYTF. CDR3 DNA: TGTGCCAGCACTTTACAGGGTAATGGCTACACCTTC.

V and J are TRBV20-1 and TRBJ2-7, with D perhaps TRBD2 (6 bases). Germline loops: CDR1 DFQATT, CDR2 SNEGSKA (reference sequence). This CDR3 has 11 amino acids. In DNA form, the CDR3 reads TGCAGCGCGGGACGAATTGCCAAGCAGTACTTC. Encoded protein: CSAGRIAKQYF.

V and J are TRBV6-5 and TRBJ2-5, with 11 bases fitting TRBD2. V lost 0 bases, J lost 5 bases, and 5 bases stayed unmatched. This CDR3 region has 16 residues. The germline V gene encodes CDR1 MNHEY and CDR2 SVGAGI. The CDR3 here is CASSYSSSGGWETQYF. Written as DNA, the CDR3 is TGTGCCAGCAGTTACTCCTCTAGCGGGGGGTGGGAGACCCAGTACTTC.

As DNA, the CDR3 is TGTGCCAGCAACCGTCGGGGGGGCCGAAGCAATGAGCAGTTCTTC. It translates to CASNRRGGRSNEQFF. The chain combines TRBV3-1 (or the pseudogene TRBV3-2) with TRBJ2-1; 8 nucleotides agree with TRBD2. The CDR3 totals 15 residues. Germline V gene data show CDR1 as LGHDT and CDR2 as YNNKEL (reference sequence). The V gene end was trimmed by 7 bases and the J gene end by 6 bases; junction bases not matched to a gene: 11.

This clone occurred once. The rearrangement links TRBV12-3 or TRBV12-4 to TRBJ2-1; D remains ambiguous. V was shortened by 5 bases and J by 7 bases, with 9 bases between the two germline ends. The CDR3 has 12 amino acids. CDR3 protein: CASSHGKNEQFF. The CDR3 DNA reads TGTGCCAGCAGTCATGGCAAGAATGAGCAGTTCTTC.

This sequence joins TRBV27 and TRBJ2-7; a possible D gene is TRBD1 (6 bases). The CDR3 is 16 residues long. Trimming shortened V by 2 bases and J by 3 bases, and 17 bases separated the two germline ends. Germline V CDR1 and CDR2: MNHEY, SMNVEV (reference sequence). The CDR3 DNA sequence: TGTGCCAGCAGTTTAAAAAGACAGGCGAAAAACTACGAGCAGTACTTC. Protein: CASSLKRQAKNYEQYF.

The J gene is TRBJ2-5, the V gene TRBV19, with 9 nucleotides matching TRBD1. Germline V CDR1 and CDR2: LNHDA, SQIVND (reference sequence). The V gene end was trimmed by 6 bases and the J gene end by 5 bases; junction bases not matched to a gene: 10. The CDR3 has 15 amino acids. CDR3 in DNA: TGTGCCAGTAGGACCGGGACAGGGCCGGGGGAGACCCAGTACTTC. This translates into CASRTGTGPGETQYF. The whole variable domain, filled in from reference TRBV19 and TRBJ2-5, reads DGGITQSPKYLFRKEGQNVTLSCEQNLNHDAMYWYRQDPGQGLRLIYYSQIVNDFQKGDIAEGYSVSREKKESFPLTVTSAQKNPTAFYLCASRTGTGPGETQYFGPGTRLLVL.

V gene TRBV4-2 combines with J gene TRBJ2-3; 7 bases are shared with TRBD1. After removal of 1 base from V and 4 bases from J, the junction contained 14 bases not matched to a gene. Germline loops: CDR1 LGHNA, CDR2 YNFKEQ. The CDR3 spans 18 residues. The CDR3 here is CASSQVWSAGGFADTQYF. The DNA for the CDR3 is TGTGCCAGCAGCCAAGTTTGGTCCGCAGGGGGTTTCGCAGATACGCAGTATTTT.

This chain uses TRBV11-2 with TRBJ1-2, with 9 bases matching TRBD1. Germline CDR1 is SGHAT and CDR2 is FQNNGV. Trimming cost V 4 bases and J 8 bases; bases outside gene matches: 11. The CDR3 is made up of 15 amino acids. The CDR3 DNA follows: TGTGCCAGCAGCTCGGGACAGGGCTCGGTGCGAGGCTACACCTTC. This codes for CASSSGQGSVRGYTF.

The CDR3 here is CAWSPSAGNTIYF. CDR3 coding DNA: TGTGCCTGGAGTCCTTCCGCTGGAAACACCATATATTTT. The V and J genes are TRBV30 and TRBJ1-3, with D unresolved. CDR1 is GTSNPN and CDR2 is SVGIG in the germline V gene (reference sequence). V gave up 2 bases and J gave up 2 bases, with 7 bases separating them. The CDR3 sequence is 13 residues long.

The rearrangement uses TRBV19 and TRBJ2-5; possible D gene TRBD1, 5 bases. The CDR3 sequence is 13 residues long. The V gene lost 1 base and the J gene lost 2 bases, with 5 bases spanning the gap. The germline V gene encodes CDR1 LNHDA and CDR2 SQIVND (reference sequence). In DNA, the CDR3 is TGTGCCAGTAGTATAGGACAGCAAGAGACCCAGTACTTC. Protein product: CASSIGQQETQYF.

Here the CDR3 reads CASRAGFGEKLFF. CDR3 bases: TGTGCCAGCAGGGCAGGGTTCGGGGAAAAACTGTTTTTT. The V call is TRBV6-5, the J call TRBJ1-4; a possible D gene is TRBD1 (5 bases). Germline V gene data show CDR1 as MNHEY and CDR2 as SVGAGI. Trimming left V 6 bases short and J 8 bases short, with 13 bases between. The CDR3 is 13 residues long.